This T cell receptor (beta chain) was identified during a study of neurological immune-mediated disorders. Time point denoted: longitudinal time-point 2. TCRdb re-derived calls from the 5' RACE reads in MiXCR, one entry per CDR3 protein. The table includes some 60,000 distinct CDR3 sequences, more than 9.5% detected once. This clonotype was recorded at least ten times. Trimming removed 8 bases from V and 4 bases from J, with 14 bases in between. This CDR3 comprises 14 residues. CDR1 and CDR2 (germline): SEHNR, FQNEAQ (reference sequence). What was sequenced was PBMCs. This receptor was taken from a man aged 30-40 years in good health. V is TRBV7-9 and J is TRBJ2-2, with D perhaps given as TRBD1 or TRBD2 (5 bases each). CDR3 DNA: TGTGCCAGCGAGGGGCAGGGTTTCACCGGGGAGCTGTTTTTT. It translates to CASEGQGFTGELFF.